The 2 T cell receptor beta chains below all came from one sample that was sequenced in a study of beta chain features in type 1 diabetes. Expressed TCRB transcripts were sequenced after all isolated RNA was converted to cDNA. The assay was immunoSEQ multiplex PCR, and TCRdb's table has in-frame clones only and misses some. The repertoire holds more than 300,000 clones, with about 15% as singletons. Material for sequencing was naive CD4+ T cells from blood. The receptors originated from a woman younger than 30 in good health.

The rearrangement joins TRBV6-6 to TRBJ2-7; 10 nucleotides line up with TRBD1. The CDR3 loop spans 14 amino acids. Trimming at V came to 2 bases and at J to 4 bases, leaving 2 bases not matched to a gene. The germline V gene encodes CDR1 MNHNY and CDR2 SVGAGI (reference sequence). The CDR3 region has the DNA TGTGCCAGCAGTTACGGGACAGGGGAATACGAGCAGTACTTC. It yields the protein CASSYGTGEYEQYF.

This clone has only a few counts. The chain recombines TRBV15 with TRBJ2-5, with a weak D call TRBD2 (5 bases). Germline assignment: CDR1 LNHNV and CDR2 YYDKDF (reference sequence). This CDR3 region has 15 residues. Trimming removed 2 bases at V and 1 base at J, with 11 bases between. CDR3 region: CATSRPSEGQETQYF. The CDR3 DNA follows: TGTGCCACCAGCAGACCCTCCGAGGGCCAAGAGACCCAGTACTTC.